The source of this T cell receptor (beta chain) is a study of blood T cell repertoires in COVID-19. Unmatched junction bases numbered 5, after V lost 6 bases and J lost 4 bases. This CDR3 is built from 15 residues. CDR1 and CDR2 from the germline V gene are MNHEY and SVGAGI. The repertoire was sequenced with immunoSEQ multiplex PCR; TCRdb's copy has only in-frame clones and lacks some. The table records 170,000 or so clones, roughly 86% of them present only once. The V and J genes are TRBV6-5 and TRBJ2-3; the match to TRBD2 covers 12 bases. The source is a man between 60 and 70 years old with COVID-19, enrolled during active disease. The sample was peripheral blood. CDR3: CASRPSGGAPDTQYF. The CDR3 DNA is TGTGCCAGCAGGCCTAGCGGGGGGGCTCCAGATACGCAGTATTTT.